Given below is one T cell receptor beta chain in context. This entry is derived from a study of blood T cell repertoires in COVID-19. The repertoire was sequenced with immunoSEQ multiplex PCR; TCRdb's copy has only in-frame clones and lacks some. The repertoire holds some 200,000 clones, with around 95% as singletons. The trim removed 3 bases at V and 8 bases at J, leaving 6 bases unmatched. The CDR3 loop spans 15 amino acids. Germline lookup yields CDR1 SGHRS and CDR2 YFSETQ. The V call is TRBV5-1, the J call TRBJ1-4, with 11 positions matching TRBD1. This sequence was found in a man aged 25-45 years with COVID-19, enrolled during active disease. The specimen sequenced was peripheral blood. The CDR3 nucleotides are TGCGCCAGCAGCTCGGGACAGGGGGTATGGGAAAAACTGTTTTTT. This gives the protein CASSSGQGVWEKLFF.